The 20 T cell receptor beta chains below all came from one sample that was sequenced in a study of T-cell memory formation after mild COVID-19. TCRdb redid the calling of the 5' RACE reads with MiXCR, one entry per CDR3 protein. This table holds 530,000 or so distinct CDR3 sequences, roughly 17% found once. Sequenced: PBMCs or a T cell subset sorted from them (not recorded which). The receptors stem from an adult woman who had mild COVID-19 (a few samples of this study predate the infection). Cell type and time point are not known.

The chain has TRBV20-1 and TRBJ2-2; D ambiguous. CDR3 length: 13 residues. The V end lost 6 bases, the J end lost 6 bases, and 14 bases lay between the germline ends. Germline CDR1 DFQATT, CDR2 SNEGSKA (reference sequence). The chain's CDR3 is CSALADYSGELFF. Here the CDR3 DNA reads TGCAGTGCCTTAGCCGATTACTCCGGGGAGCTGTTTTTT.

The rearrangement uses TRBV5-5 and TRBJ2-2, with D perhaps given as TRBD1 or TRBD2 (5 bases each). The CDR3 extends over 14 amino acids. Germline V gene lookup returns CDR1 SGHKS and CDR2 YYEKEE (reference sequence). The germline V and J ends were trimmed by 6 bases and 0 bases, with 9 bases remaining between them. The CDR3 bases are TGTGCCAGCACCAGGGACCCGAACACCGGGGAGCTGTTTTTT. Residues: CASTRDPNTGELFF.

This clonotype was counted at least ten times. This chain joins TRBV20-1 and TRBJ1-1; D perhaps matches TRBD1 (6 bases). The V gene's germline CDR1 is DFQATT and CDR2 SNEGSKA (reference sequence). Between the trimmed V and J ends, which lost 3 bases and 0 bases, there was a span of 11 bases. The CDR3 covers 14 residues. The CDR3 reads CSASEGGMNTEAFF. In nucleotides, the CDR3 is TGCAGTGCTAGCGAAGGGGGAATGAACACTGAAGCTTTCTTT.

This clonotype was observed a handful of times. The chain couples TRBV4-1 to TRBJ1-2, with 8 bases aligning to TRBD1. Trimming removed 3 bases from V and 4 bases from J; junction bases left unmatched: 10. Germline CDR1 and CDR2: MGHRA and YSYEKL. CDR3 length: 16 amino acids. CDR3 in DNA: TGCGCCAGCAGCCATCCCAGGACAGGGATTTTCTATGGCTACACCTTC. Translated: CASSHPRTGIFYGYTF.

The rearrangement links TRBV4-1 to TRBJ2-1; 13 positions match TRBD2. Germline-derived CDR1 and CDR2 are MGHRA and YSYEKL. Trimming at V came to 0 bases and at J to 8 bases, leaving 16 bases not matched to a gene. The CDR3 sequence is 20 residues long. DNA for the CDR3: TGCGCCAGCAGCCAAGAACCCACTAGCGGGGGGGCCAAGGCACGGTATGAGCAGTTCTTC. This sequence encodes CASSQEPTSGGAKARYEQFF.

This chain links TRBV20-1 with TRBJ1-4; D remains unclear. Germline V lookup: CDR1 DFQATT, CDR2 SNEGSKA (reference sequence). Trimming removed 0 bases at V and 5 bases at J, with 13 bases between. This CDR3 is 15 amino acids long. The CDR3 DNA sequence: TGCAGTGCTAGAGATAAGGTGGAGGCGAATGAAAAACTGTTTTTT. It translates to CSARDKVEANEKLFF.

CDR3: CASSQDRRGISTDTQYF. In DNA, the CDR3 is TGCGCCAGCAGCCAAGATCGTCGGGGGATTAGCACAGATACGCAGTATTTT. The genes are TRBV4-1 and TRBJ2-3; perhaps TRBD2 as D (6 bases). Trimming cost V 0 bases and J 0 bases, with 13 bases left between them. The V gene's germline CDR1 is MGHRA and CDR2 YSYEKL. This CDR3 comprises 17 residues.

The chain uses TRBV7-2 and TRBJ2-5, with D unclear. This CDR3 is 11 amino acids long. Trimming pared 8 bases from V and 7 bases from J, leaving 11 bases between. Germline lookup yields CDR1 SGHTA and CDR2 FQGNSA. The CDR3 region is CASGSFRTQYF. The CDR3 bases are TGTGCCAGCGGTTCGTTTAGGACCCAGTACTTC. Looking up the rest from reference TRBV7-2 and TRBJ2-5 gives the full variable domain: GAGVSQSPSNKVTEKGKDVELRCDPISGHTALYWYRQSLGQGLEFLIYFQGNSAPDKSGLPSDRFSAERTGGSVSTLTIQRTQQEDSAVYLCASGSFRTQYFGPGTRLLVL.

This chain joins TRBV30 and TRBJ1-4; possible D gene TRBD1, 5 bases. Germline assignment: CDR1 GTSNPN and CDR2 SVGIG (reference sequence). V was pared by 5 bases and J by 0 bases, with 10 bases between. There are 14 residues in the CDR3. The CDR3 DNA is TGTGCCTGGGGGCAGGGAACAACTAATGAAAAACTGTTTTTT. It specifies CAWGQGTTNEKLFF.

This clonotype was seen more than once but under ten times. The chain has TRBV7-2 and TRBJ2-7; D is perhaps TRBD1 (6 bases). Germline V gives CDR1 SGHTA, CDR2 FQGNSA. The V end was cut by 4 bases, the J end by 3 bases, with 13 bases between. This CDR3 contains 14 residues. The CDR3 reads CASSSRQVFYEQYF. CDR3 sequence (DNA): TGTGCCAGCAGCTCGCGACAGGTCTTCTACGAGCAGTACTTC. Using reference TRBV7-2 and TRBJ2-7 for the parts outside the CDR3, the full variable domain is GAGVSQSPSNKVTEKGKDVELRCDPISGHTALYWYRQSLGQGLEFLIYFQGNSAPDKSGLPSDRFSAERTGGSVSTLTIQRTQQEDSAVYLCASSSRQVFYEQYFGPGTRLTVT.

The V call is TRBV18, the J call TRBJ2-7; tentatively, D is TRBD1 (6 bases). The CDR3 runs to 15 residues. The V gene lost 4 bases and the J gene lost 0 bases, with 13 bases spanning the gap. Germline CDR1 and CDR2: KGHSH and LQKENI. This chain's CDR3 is CASSREQGFSYEQYF. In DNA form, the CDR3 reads TGTGCCAGCTCACGTGAACAGGGCTTCTCCTACGAGCAGTACTTC.

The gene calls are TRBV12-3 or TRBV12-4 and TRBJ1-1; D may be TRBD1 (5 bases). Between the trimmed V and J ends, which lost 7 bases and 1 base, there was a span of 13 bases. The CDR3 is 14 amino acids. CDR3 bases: TGTGCCAGCAACCCGGGACTCACGAACACTGAAGCTTTCTTT. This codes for CASNPGLTNTEAFF.

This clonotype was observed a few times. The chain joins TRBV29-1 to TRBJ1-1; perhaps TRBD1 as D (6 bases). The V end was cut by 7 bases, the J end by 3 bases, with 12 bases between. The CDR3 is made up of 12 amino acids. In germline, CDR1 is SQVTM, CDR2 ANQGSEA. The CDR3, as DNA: TGCAGCGGAAGACAGGTCTACACTGAAGCTTTCTTT. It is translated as CSGRQVYTEAFF.

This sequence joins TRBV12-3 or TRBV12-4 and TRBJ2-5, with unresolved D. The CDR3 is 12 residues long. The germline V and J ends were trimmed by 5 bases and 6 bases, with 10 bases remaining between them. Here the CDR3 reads CASSNGRKTQYF. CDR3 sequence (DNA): TGTGCCAGCAGTAACGGACGGAAGACCCAGTACTTC.

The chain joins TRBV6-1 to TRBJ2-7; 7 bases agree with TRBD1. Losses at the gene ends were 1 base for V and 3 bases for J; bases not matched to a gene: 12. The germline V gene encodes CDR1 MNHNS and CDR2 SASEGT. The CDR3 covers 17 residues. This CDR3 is CASSEDTTGTALYEQYF. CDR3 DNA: TGTGCCAGCAGTGAAGACACTACCGGGACAGCCCTCTACGAGCAGTACTTC.

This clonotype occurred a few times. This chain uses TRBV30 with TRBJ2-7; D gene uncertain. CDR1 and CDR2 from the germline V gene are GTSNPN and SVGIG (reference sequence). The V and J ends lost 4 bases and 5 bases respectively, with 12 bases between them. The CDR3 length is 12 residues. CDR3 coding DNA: TGTGCCTGGAATGTGGGGTGGGACGAGCAGTACTTC. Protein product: CAWNVGWDEQYF.

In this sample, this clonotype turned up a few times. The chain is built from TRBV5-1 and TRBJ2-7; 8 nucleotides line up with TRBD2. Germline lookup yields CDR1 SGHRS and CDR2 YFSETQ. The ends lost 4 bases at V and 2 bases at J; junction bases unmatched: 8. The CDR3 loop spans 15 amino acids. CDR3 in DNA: TGCGCCAGCAGCCGTTTTTTCGGGGGGGCCTACGAGCAGTACTTC. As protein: CASSRFFGGAYEQYF.

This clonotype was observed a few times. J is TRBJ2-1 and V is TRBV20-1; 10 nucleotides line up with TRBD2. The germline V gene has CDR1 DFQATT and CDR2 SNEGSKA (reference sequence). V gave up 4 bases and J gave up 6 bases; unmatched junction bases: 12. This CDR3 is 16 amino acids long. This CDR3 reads CSAKVLAGVKRNEQFF. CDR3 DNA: TGCAGTGCTAAAGTCCTAGCGGGAGTAAAACGCAATGAGCAGTTCTTC.

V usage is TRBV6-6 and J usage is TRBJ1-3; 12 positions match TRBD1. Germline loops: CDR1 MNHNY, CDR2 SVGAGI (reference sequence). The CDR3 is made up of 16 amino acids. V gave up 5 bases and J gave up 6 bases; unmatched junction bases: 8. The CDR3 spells CASSTPPGQGANTIYF. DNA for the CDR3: TGTGCCAGCAGTACTCCACCGGGACAGGGGGCAAACACCATATATTTT.

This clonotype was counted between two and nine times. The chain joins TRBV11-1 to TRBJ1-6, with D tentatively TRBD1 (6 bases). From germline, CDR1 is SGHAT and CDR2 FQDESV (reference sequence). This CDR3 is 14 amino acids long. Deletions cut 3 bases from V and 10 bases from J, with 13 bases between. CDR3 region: CASSLEGGVSPLHF. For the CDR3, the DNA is TGTGCCAGCAGCTTGGAGGGGGGAGTCTCACCCCTCCACTTT. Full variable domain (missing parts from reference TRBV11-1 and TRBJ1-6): EAEVAQSPRYKITEKSQAVAFWCDPISGHATLYWYRQILGQGPELLVQFQDESVVDDSQLPKDRFSAERLKGVDSTLKIQPAELGDSAMYLCASSLEGGVSPLHFGNGTRLTVT.